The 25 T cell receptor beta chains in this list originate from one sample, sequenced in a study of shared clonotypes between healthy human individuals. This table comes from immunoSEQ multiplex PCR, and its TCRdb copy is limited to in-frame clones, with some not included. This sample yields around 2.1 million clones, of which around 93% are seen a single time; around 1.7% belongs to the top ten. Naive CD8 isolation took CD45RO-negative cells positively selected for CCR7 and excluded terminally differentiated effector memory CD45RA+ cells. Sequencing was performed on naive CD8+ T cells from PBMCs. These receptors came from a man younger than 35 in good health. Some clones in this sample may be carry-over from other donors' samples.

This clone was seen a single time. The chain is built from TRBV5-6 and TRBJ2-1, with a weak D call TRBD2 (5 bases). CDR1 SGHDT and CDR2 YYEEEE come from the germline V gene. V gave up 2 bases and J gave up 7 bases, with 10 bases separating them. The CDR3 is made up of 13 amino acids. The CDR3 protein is CASSFYTRNEQFF. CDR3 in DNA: TGTGCCAGCAGCTTCTACACTAGGAATGAGCAGTTCTTC.

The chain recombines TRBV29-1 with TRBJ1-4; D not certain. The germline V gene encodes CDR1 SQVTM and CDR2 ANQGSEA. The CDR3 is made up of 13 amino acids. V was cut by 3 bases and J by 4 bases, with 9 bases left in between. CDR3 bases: TGCAGCGTTGAGGTAATGGGTAATGAAAAACTGTTTTTT. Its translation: CSVEVMGNEKLFF.

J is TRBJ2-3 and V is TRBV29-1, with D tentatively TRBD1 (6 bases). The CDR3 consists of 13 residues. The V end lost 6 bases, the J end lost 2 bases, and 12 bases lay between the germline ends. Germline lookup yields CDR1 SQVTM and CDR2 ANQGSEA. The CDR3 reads CSVIGGYTDTQYF. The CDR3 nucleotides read TGCAGCGTGATAGGGGGATACACAGATACGCAGTATTTT.

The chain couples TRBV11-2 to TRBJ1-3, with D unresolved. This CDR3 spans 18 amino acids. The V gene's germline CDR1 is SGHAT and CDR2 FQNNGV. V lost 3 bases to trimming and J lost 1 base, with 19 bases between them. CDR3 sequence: CASSFKLTRRVSGNTIYF. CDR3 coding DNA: TGTGCCAGCAGCTTTAAATTGACCCGCCGGGTGTCTGGAAACACCATATATTTT.

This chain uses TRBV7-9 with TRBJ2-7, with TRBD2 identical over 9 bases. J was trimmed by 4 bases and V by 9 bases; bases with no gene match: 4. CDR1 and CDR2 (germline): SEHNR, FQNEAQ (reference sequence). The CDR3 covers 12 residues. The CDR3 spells CASSSGKYEQYF. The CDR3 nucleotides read TGTGCCAGTTCTAGCGGGAAATACGAGCAGTACTTC.

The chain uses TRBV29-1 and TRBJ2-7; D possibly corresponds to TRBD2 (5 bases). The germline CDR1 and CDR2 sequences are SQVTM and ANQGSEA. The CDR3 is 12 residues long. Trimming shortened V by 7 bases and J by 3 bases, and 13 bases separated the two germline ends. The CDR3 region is CSAEGIDYEQYF. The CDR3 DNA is TGCAGCGCCGAGGGCATCGACTACGAGCAGTACTTC.

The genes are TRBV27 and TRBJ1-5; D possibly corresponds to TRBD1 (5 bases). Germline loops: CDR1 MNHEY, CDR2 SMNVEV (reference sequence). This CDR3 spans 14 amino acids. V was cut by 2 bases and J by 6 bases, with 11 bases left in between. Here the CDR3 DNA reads TGTGCCAGCAGTTTAGGGCAGGGCGTTCAGCCCCAGCATTTT. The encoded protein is CASSLGQGVQPQHF.

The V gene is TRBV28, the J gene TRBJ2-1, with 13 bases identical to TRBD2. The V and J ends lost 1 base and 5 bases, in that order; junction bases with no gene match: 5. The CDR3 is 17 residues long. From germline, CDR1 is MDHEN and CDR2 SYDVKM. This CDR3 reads CASSLFGTSGTDNEQFF. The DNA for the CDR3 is TGTGCCAGCAGTTTATTCGGGACTAGCGGGACCGACAATGAGCAGTTCTTC. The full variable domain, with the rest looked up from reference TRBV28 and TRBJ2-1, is DVKVTQSSRYLVKRTGEKVFLECVQDMDHENMFWYRQDPGLGLRLIYFSYDVKMKEKGDIPEGYSVSREKKERFSLILESASTNQTSMYLCASSLFGTSGTDNEQFFGPGTRLTVL.

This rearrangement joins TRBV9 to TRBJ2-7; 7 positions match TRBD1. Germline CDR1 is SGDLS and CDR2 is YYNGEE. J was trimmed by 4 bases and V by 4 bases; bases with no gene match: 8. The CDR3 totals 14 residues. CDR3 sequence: CASSSTGTAYEQYF. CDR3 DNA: TGTGCCAGCAGCTCCACCGGGACAGCATACGAGCAGTACTTC.

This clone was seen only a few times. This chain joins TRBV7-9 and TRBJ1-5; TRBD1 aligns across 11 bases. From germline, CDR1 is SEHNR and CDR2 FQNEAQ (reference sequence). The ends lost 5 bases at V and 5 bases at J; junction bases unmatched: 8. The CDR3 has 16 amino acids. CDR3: CASSLGTGGFDQPQHF. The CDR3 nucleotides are TGTGCCAGCAGCCTGGGGACAGGGGGTTTCGATCAGCCCCAGCATTTT.

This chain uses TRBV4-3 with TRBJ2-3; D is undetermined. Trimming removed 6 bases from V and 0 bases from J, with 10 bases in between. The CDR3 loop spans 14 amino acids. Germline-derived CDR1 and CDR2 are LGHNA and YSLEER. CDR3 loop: CASRPGFSTDTQYF. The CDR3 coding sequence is TGCGCCAGCAGGCCAGGATTTAGCACAGATACGCAGTATTTT.

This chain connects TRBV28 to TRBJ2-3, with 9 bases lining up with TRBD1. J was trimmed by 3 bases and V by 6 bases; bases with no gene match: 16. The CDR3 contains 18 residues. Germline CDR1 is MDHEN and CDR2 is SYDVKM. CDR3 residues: CASSSKINRGRGTDTQYF. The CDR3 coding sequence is TGTGCCAGCAGCTCGAAAATAAACAGGGGGCGTGGGACAGATACGCAGTATTTT.

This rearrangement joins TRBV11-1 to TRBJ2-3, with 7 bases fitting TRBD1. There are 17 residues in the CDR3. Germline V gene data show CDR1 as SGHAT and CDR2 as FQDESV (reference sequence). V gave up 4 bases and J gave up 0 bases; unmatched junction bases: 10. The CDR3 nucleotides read TGTGCCAGCAGCTGGGACAGCCGAACGCTTAGCACAGATACGCAGTATTTT. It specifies CASSWDSRTLSTDTQYF.

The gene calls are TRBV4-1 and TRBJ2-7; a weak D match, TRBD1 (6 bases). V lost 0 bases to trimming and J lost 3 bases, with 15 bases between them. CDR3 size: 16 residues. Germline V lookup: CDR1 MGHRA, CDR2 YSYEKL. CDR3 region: CASSQERGHPSYEQYF. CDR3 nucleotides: TGCGCCAGCAGCCAAGAACGGGGACACCCGAGCTACGAGCAGTACTTC.

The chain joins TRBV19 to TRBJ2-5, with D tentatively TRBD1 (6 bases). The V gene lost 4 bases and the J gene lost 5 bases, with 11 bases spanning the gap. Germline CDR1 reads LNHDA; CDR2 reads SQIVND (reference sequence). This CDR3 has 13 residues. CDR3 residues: CASSTQGLETQYF. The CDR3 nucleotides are TGTGCCAGTAGTACCCAGGGGCTGGAGACCCAGTACTTC.

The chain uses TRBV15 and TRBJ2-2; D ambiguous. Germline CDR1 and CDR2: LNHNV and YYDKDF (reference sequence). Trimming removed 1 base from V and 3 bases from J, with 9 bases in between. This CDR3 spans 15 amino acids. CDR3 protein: CATSRGVVDTGELFF. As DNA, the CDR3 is TGTGCCACCAGCAGAGGGGTTGTCGACACCGGGGAGCTGTTTTTT. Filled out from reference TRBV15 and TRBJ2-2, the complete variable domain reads DAMVIQNPRYQVTQFGKPVTLSCSQTLNHNVMYWYQQKSSQAPKLLFHYYDKDFNNEADTPDNFQSRRPNTSFCFLDIRSPGLGDTAMYLCATSRGVVDTGELFFGEGSRLTVL.

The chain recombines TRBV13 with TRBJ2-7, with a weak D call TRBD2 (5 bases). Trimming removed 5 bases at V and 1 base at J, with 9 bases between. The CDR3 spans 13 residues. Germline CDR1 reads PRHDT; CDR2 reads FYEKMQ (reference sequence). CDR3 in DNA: TGTGCCAGCAGCCACGGGGTTTCCTACGAGCAGTACTTC. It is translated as CASSHGVSYEQYF.

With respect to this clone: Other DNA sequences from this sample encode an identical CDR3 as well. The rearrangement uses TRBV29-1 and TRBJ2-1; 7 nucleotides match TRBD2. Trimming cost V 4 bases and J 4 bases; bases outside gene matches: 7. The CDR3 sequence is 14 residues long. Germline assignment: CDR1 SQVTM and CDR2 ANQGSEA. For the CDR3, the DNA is TGCAGCGTTGGAGGGCTAGCGGTTTACAATGAGCAGTTCTTC. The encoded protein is CSVGGLAVYNEQFF.

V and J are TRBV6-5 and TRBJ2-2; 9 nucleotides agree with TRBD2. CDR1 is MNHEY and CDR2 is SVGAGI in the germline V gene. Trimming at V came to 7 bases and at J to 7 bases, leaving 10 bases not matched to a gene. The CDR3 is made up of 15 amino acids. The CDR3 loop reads CASKAAGGRSGELFF. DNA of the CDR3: TGTGCCAGCAAGGCGGCGGGAGGGCGGAGCGGGGAGCTGTTTTTT.

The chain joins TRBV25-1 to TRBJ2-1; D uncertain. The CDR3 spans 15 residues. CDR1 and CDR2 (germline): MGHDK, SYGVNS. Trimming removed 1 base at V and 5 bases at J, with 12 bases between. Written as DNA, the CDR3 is TGTGCCAGCAGTGAATTGCTGATGGTCCACAATGAGCAGTTCTTC. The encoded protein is CASSELLMVHNEQFF.

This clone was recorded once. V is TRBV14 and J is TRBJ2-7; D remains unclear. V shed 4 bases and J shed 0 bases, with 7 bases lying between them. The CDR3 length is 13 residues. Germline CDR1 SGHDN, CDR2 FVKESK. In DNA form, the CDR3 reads TGTGCCAGCAGCCGTCGTAGCTCCTACGAGCAGTACTTC. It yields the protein CASSRRSSYEQYF.

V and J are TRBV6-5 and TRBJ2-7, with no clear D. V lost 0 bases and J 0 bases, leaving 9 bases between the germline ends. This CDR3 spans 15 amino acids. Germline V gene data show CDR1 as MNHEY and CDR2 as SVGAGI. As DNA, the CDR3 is TGTGCCAGCAGTTACTCGATTCAGACCTCCTACGAGCAGTACTTC. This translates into CASSYSIQTSYEQYF.

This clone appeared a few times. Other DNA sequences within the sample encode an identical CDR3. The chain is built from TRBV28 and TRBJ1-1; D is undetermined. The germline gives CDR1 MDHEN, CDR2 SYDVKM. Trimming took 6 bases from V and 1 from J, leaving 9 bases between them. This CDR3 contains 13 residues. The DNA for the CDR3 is TGTGCCAGCAGCCTTGTAAGGAACACTGAAGCTTTCTTT. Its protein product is CASSLVRNTEAFF.

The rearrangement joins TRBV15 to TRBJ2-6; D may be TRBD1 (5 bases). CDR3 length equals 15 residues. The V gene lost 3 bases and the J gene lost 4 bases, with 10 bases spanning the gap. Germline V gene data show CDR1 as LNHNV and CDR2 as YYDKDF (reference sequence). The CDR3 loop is CATSSRAGGANVLTF. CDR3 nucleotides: TGTGCCACCAGCAGCAGGGCAGGCGGGGCCAACGTCCTGACTTTC.

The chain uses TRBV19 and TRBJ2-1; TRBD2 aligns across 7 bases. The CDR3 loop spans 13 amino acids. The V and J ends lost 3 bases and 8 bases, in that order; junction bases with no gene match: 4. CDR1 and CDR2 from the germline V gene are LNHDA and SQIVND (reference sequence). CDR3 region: CASSMGLADEQFF. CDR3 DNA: TGTGCCAGTAGTATGGGTCTAGCGGATGAGCAGTTCTTC.